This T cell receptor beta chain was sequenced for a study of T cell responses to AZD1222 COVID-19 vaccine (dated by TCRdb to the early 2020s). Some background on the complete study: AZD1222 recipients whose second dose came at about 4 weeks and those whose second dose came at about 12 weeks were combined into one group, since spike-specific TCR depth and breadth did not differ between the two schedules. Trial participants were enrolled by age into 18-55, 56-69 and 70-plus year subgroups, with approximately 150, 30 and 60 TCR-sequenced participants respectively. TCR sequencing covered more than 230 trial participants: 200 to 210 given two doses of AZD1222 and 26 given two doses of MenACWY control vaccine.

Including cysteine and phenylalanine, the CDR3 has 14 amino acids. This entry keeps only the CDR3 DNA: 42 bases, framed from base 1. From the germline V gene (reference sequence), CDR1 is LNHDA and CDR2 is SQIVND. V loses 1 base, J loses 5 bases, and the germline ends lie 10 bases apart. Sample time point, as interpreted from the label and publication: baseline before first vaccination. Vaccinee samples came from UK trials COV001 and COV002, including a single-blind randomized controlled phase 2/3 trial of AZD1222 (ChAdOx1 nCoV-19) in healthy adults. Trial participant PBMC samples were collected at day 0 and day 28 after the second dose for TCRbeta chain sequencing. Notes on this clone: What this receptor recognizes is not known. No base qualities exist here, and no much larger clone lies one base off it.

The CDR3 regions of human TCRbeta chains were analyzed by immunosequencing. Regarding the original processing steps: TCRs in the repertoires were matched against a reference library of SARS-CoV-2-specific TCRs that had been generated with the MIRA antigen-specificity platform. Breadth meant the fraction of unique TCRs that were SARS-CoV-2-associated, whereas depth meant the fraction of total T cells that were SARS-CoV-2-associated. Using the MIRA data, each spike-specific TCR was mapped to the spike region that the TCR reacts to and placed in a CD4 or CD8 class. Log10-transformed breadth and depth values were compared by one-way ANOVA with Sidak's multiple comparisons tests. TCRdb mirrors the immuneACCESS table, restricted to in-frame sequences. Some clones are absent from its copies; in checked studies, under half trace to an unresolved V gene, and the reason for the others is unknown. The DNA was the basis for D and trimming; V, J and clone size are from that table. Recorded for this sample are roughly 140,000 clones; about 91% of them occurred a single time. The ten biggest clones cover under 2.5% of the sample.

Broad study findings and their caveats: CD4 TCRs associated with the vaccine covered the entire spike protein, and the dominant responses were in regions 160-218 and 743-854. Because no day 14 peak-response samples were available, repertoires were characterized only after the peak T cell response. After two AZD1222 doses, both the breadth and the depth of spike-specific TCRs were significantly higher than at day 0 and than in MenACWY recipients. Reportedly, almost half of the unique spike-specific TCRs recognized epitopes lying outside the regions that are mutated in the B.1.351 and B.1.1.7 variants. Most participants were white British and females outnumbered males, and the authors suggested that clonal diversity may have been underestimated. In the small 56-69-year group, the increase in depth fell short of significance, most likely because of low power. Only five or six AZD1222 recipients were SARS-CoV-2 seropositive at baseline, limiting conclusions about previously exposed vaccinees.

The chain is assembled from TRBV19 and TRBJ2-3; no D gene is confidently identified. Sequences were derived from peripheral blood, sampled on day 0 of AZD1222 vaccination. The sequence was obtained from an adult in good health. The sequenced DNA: TGTGCCAGTAGTATAGTGGCGGTCTTAGATACGCAGTATTTT. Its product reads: CASSIVAVLDTQYF.